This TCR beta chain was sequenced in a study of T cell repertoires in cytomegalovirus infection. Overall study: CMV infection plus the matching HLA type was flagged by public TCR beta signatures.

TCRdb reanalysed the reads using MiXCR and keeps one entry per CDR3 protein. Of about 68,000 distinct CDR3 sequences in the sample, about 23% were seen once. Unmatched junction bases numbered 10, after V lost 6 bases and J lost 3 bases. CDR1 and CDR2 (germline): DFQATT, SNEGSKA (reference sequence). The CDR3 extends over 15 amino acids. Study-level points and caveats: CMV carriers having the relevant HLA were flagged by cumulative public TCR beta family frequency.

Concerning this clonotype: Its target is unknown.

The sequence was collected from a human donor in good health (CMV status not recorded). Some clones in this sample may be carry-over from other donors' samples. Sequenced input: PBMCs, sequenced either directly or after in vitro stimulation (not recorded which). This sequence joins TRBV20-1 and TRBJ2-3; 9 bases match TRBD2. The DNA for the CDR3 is TGCAGTGCGGACCCGAATAGCGGGAGAACAGATACGCAGTATTTT. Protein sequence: CSADPNSGRTDTQYF.